The clone carrying this TCR beta chain showed up just a few times. Its specificity is unknown. Per-sample yields of isolated PBMCs were at least 7 million. The sample belongs to a study of blood T cells in healthy people across ages. Points from the study as a whole: Higher diversity, along with more naive CD4+ cells, distinguished long-lived donors from aged donors.

A second about 7 to 12 cycle PCR used barcoded and J-beta primers. Every sample gave at least 2.5 million paired-end reads containing CDR3. TCRdb passed the 5' RACE reads through MiXCR, listing each CDR3 protein once. The sample consists of about 1.8 million distinct CDR3 sequences, around 48% of them appearing once. The CDR3 is 17 residues long. Germline V gene lookup returns CDR1 SGHAT and CDR2 FQNNGV. Unmatched junction bases numbered 14, after V lost 5 bases and J lost 9 bases. The sample was blood. V is TRBV11-2 and J is TRBJ2-1; 12 nucleotides agree with TRBD2. The source is a woman between 40 and 50 years old in good health. CDR3 loop: CASSPRWVLAGGSEQFF. Here the CDR3 DNA reads TGTGCCAGCAGCCCCCGGTGGGTCCTAGCGGGGGGGAGTGAGCAGTTCTTC. The whole variable domain, filled in from reference TRBV11-2 and TRBJ2-1, reads EAGVAQSPRYKIIEKRQSVAFWCNPISGHATLYWYQQILGQGPKLLIQFQNNGVVDDSQLPKDRFSAERLKGVDSTLKIQPAKLEDSAVYLCASSPRWVLAGGSEQFFGPGTRLTVL.